This TCR beta chain was observed in a study of cytomegalovirus exposure and HLA in healthy donors. Study-wide results and limits: Later analysis associated a missense DCLRE1C variant with TCR beta V- and J-gene trimming.

The study ran its PCR with 60 Vbeta and 13 Jbeta primers. TCRdb's copy holds only in-frame clones and misses some; the assay was immunoSEQ multiplex PCR. The sample gives approximately 180,000 clones, approximately 11% of which show up once; about 8% is in the top ten. CDR1 is SGHNT and CDR2 is YENEEA in the germline V gene. Trimming removed 5 bases from V and 6 bases from J, with 16 bases in between. CDR3 length: 14 amino acids. This clone was picked up a small number of times. The target antigen is unknown. Healthy individuals who donated bone marrow served as the donors. The chain combines TRBV11-3 with TRBJ2-5; TRBD2 is a possible D gene (5 bases). Sample: PBMCs. The receptor's source is a man aged 45-65 years in good health and CMV-seropositive. The CDR3 DNA follows: TGTGCCAGCAGCCCGTTACTAGAAAAACAGACCCAGTACTTC. Residues: CASSPLLEKQTQYF.